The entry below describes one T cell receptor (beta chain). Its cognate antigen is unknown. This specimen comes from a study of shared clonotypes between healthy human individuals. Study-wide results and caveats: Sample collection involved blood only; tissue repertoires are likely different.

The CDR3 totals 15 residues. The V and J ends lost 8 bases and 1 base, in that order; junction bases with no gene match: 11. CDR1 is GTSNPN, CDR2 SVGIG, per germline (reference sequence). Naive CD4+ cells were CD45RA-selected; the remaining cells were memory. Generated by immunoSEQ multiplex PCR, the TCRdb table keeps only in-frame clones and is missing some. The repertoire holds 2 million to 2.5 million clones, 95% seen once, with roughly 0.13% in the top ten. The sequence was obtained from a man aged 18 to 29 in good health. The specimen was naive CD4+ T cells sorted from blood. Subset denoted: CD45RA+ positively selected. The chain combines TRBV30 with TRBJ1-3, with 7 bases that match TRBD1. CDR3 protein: CAQGRQGFSGNTIYF. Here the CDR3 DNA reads TGTGCCCAGGGGAGACAGGGCTTTTCTGGAAACACCATATATTTT. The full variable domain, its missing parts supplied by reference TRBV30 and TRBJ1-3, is SQTIHQWPATLVQPVGSPLSLECTVEGTSNPNLYWYRQAAGRGLQLLFYSVGIGQISSEVPQNLSASRPQDRQFILSSKKLLLSDSGFYLCAQGRQGFSGNTIYFGEGSWLTVV.